The rows below give T cell receptor beta chains drawn from one sample of a study of PD-1 blockade in classical Hodgkin lymphoma. Measured with immunoSEQ multiplex PCR; TCRdb has only the in-frame clones, and not every one. The sample includes more than 70,000 clones, about nine tenths of them seen just once. The sample in question was peripheral blood mononuclear cells (PBMCs), obtained before the second cycle of nivolumab. The receptors derive from a human donor with classical Hodgkin lymphoma. Each CDR3 is given with its conserved first and last residue. D genes are given only for firm matches. Some rows mark clone size as missing; the rest say once, few, many or name a class of expanded clone.

CDR3 length,clone size,V gene,D gene,J gene,CDR3 DNA,CDR3 protein
16,NA,TRBV15,NA,TRBJ2-1,TGTGCCACCAGCAGACTCGATAGACTAGAGCTAAATGAGCAGTTCTTC,CATSRLDRLELNEQFF
14,NA,TRBV27,NA,TRBJ2-7,TGTGCCAGCAGCACGGAATTCGGCGCCTACGAGCAGTACTTC,CASSTEFGAYEQYF
13,NA,TRBV7-6,TRBD1,TRBJ2-3,TGTGCCACGGGACAGGGAAACACAGATACGCAGTATTTT,CATGQGNTDTQYF
19,NA,TRBV19,NA,TRBJ2-6,TGTGCCAGTAGTACCGCAGCTAGGTTGGGGGGCTCTGGGGCCAACGTCCTGACTTTC,CASSTAARLGGSGANVLTF
15,NA,TRBV19,NA,TRBJ2-7,TGTGCCAGTAGTATAGATCAGGCCACCGACAGGAAGCAGTACTTC,CASSIDQATDRKQYF
13,NA,TRBV25-1,NA,TRBJ2-3,TGTGCCAGCAGTCTTGTCGGAAGAGATACGCAGTATTTT,CASSLVGRDTQYF
14,NA,TRBV5-6,NA,TRBJ2-7,TGTGCCAGCAGCTTGGGGGAGCTAGCGTGGGAGCAGTACTTC,CASSLGELAWEQYF
19,NA,TRBV29-1,NA,TRBJ2-5,TGCAGCGTTGAAGAATGGGCATCCGGGGCAGGGAGGTTGGGGGAGACCCAGTACTTC,CSVEEWASGAGRLGETQYF
15,NA,TRBV7-9,NA,TRBJ2-5,TGTGCCAGCAGCTTAGTGGTGGGGTACCAAGAGACCCAGTACTTC,CASSLVVGYQETQYF
14,NA,TRBV5-1,TRBD2,TRBJ2-7,TGCGCCAGCAGCTTGGTAGCGGGAAACAACGAGCAGTACTTC,CASSLVAGNNEQYF
15,NA,TRBV2,NA,TRBJ2-7,TGTGCCAGCAGTGAAGGGACGGCCAGCTCCTACGAGCAGTACTTC,CASSEGTASSYEQYF
17,NA,TRBV30,TRBD1,TRBJ1-4,TGTGCCTGGAGGGTACATCGAACAGGGGCAACTAATGAAAAACTGTTTTTT,CAWRVHRTGATNEKLFF
15,NA,TRBV5-1,NA,TRBJ2-1,TGCGCCAGCAGCGGAACCGGGACGGTCACCAATGAGCAGTTCTTC,CASSGTGTVTNEQFF
15,NA,TRBV5-1,NA,TRBJ1-1,TGCGCCAGCAGCTGGAGACAGGCCAAGAACACTGAAGCTTTCTTT,CASSWRQAKNTEAFF
15,NA,TRBV7-9,NA,TRBJ2-2,TGTGCCAGCAGAGTCGAGAGGGTAAACACCGGGGAGCTGTTTTTT,CASRVERVNTGELFF
11,NA,TRBV11-2,NA,TRBJ1-1,TGTGCCAGCAGCTTAGATTATGAAGCTTTCTTT,CASSLDYEAFF
15,NA,TRBV11-2,TRBD2,TRBJ2-1,TGTGCCAGCAGCTTTGGTACTAGCGGGAGCGGTGAGCAGTTCTTC,CASSFGTSGSGEQFF
16,few,TRBV6-6,TRBD1,TRBJ1-1,TGTGCCAGCAGCCCCAACAGGGGGGCCTTTGACACTGAAGCTTTCTTT,CASSPNRGAFDTEAFF
14,NA,TRBV6-6,NA,TRBJ1-1,TGTGCCATCAAGGGGGAGGGATATAACACTGAAGCTTTCTTT,CAIKGEGYNTEAFF
17,NA,TRBV5-4,TRBD2,TRBJ2-1,TGTGCCAGCAACCCGGGGCTCAGACTAGCGGGAGGGGATGAGCAGTTCTTC,CASNPGLRLAGGDEQFF
16,NA,TRBV30,NA,TRBJ2-1,TGTGCCTGGAGTGTAATTGGGCGGAGCTCCTACAATGAGCAGTTCTTC,CAWSVIGRSSYNEQFF
14,NA,TRBV4-1,NA,TRBJ2-1,TGCGCCAGCAGCCATGAGGATTATTACAATGAGCAGTTCTTC,CASSHEDYYNEQFF
13,NA,TRBV2,NA,TRBJ2-4,TGTGCCAGCAACGCAGAGGCCAAAAACATTCAGTACTTC,CASNAEAKNIQYF
16,NA,TRBV7-6,TRBD2,TRBJ2-1,TGTGCCAGCAGCTTGGGGGGGGACTTTAGGGTCAATGAGCAGTTCTTC,CASSLGGDFRVNEQFF
16,NA,TRBV6-6,NA,TRBJ2-7,TGTGCCAGCAGTTTTCTCGCAAGTGGTATCCCCTACGAGCAGTACTTC,CASSFLASGIPYEQYF
15,NA,TRBV11-3,TRBD2,TRBJ2-7,TGTGCCAGCAGCTGGGGGGGACCGCGTGTGAGCGAGCAGTACTTC,CASSWGGPRVSEQYF
15,NA,TRBV30,NA,TRBJ1-3,TGTGCCTGGAGTTGGGGGGTTTCAGCCGGAAACACCATATATTTT,CAWSWGVSAGNTIYF
15,NA,TRBV1,NA,TRBJ2-7,TGCACCAGCAGCTGGGGACTAGCGGGAGTCTACGAGCAGTACTTC,CTSSWGLAGVYEQYF
15,NA,TRBV27,TRBD1,TRBJ2-5,TGTGCCAGCAGTCCGCGGGACAGGGAAGCAGAGACCCAGTACTTC,CASSPRDREAETQYF
14,NA,TRBV11-2,TRBD1,TRBJ2-7,TGTGCCAGCAGCGATAACCCACAGGGGAGCGAGCAGTACTTC,CASSDNPQGSEQYF
14,NA,TRBV29-1,TRBD1,TRBJ1-1,TGCAGCGTTGAGTCCGGGACAGGGAACACTGAAGCTTTCTTT,CSVESGTGNTEAFF
15,NA,TRBV10-3,NA,TRBJ2-1,TGTGCCACCGAGAGAGCTAGCGCCACCTACAATGAGCAGTTCTTC,CATERASATYNEQFF
15,NA,TRBV7-2,NA,TRBJ2-5,TGTGCCAGCAGGTCCGGAGTGGGAATGGGAGAGACCCAGTACTTC,CASRSGVGMGETQYF
13,NA,TRBV27,NA,TRBJ2-1,TGTGCCAGCAGTTTAGCGGCAATCAATGAGCAGTTCTTC,CASSLAAINEQFF
14,NA,TRBV2,TRBD1,TRBJ1-2,TGTGCCAGCAGTGGGGACAGTGCTAACTATGGCTACACCTTC,CASSGDSANYGYTF
12,NA,TRBV18,NA,TRBJ2-5,TGTGCCAGCTCACCCGCAGGGGAGACCCAGTACTTC,CASSPAGETQYF
16,NA,TRBV2,NA,TRBJ1-3,TGTGCCAGCGGGGGTCCCTCCGGGACTACTGGAAACACCATATATTTT,CASGGPSGTTGNTIYF
17,NA,TRBV23-1,NA,TRBJ1-1,TGCGCCAGCAGTCAATCAACCACCCCCCATCAGGGAACTGAAGCTTTCTTT,CASSQSTTPHQGTEAFF
15,NA,TRBV30,NA,TRBJ2-1,TGTGCCTCTGGCCGTTCTAGCCTCTCTCTCAATGAGCAGTTCTTC,CASGRSSLSLNEQFF
15,NA,TRBV4-1,TRBD1,TRBJ1-5,TGCGCCAGCAGCTTGGGACAGCTTAGCAATCAGCCCCAGCATTTT,CASSLGQLSNQPQHF
15,NA,TRBV28,TRBD1,TRBJ2-7,TGTGCCAGCAGTTTAATGGGACAGGGCTACTACGAGCAGTACTTC,CASSLMGQGYYEQYF
15,NA,TRBV7-9,TRBD2,TRBJ2-7,TGTGCCAGCAGCCCACCACTAGCGGGAACCTACGAGCAGTACTTC,CASSPPLAGTYEQYF
15,NA,TRBV30,TRBD2,TRBJ2-7,TGTGCCTGGACCTGGACTAGCGGTTCATCCTACGAGCAGTACTTC,CAWTWTSGSSYEQYF